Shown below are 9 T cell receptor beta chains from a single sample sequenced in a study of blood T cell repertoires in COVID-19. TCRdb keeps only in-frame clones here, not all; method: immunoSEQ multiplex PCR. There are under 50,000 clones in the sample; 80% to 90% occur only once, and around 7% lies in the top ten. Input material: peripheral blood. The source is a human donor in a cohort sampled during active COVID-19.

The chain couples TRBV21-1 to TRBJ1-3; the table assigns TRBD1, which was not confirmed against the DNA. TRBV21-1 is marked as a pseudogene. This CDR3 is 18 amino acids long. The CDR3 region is CASSKGAKTASSGNTIYF. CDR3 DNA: TGTGCCAGCAGCAAAGGCGCGAAGACAGCCAGCTCTGGAAACACCATATATTTT.

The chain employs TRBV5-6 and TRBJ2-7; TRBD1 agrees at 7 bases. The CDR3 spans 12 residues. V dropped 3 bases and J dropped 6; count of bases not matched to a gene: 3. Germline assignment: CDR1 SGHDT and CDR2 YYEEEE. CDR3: CASSWWTGEQYF. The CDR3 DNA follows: TGTGCCAGCAGCTGGTGGACAGGCGAGCAGTACTTC.

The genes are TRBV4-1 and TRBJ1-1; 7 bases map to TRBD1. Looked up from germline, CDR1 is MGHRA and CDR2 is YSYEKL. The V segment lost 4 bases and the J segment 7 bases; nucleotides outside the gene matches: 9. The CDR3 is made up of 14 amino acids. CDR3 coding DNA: TGCGCCAGCAGCCTGTCCGACCGGGACAGTGAAGCTTTCTTT. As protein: CASSLSDRDSEAFF.

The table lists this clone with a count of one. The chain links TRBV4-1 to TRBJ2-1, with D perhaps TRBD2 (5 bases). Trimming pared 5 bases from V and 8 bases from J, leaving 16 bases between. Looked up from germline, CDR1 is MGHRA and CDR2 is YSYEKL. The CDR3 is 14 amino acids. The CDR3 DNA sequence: TGCGCCAGCAGCTTTGGACTGGCTCAGGATGAGCAGTTCTTC. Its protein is CASSFGLAQDEQFF.

The CDR3 sequence is CASWGGLGANVLTF. DNA for the CDR3: TGCGCCAGCTGGGGAGGGCTTGGGGCCAACGTCCTGACTTTC. The chain is built from TRBV5-1 and TRBJ2-6; 7 positions agree with TRBD2. This CDR3 comprises 14 residues. V was pared by 7 bases and J by 3 bases, with 4 bases of the junction left unmatched. The germline V gene encodes CDR1 SGHRS and CDR2 YFSETQ.

The CDR3 nucleotides read TGCGCCAGCAGTCCCCCTGTGGGTAGCGGGGGTTACAATGAGCAGTTCTTC. It is translated as CASSPPVGSGGYNEQFF. The chain combines TRBV23-1 with TRBJ2-1; 9 bases fit TRBD2. TRBV23-1 has ORF status, its function being uncertain. CDR3 length: 17 amino acids. With 4 bases clipped from V and 4 bases from J, the junction kept 11 bases outside the gene matches.

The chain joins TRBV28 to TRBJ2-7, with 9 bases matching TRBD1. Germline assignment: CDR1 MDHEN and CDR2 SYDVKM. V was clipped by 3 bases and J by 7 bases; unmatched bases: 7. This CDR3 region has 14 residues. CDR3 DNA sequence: TGTGCCAGCAGTTTGGGACAGGGACTTCGGGAGCAGTACTTC. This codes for CASSLGQGLREQYF. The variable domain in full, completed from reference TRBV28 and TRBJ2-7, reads DVKVTQSSRYLVKRTGEKVFLECVQDMDHENMFWYRQDPGLGLRLIYFSYDVKMKEKGDIPEGYSVSREKKERFSLILESASTNQTSMYLCASSLGQGLREQYFGPGTRLTVT.

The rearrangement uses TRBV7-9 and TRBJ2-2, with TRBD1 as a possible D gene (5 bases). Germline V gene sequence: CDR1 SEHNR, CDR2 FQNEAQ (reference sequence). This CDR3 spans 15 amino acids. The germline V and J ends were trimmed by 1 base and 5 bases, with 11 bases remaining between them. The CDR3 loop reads CASSLDLSGTGELFF. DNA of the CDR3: TGTGCCAGCAGCTTAGATTTATCAGGGACCGGGGAGCTGTTTTTT.

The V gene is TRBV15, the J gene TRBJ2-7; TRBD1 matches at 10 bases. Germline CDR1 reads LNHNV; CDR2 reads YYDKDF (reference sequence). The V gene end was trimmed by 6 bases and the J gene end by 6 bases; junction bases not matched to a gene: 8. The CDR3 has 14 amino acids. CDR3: CATSTRDRGREQYF. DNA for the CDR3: TGTGCCACCAGTACGAGGGACAGGGGCCGCGAGCAGTACTTC. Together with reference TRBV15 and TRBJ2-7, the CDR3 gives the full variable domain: DAMVIQNPRYQVTQFGKPVTLSCSQTLNHNVMYWYQQKSSQAPKLLFHYYDKDFNNEADTPDNFQSRRPNTSFCFLDIRSPGLGDTAMYLCATSTRDRGREQYFGPGTRLTVT.